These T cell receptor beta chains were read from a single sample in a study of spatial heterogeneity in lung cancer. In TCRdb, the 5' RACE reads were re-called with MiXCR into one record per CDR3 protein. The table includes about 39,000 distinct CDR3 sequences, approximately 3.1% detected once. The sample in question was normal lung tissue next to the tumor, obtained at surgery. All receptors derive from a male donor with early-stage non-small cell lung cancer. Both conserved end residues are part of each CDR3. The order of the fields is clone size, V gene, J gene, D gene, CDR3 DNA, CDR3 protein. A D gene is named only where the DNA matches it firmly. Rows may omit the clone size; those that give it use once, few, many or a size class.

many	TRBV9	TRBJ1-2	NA	TGTGCCAGCAGCCCCGACACCAACTATGGCTACACCTTC	CASSPDTNYGYTF
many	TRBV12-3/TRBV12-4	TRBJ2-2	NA	TGTGCCAGCAGTTTAGAACTTTACACCGGGGAGCTGTTTTTT	CASSLELYTGELFF
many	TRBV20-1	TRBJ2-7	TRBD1	TGCAGTGTCCCGGGACAGGGGCAGTACGAGCAGTACTTC	CSVPGQGQYEQYF
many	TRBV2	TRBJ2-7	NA	TGTGCCAGCACTAGTGGGACCCTACCCTACGAGCAGTACTTC	CASTSGTLPYEQYF
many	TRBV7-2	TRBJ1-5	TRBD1	TGTGCCAGCAGCCAAGAAACAGGGGCGAATCAGCCCCAGCATTTT	CASSQETGANQPQHF
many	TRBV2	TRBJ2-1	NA	TGTGCCAGCATTACTCCTCCTAGTGCCGAGCAGTTCTTC	CASITPPSAEQFF
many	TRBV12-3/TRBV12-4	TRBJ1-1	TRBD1	TGTGCCAGCAGTCCTGGACAGGGGAATACTGAAGCTTTCTTT	CASSPGQGNTEAFF
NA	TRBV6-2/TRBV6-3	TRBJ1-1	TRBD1	TGTGCCAGCTCGGGACAGGGGTTTACTGAAGCTTTCTTT	CASSGQGFTEAFF
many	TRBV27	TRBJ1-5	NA	TGTGCCAGCAGTTTTAGGGGGGGGAATCAGCCCCAGCATTTT	CASSFRGGNQPQHF
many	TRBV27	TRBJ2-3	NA	TGTGCCAGCAGTTTATTAGCCGTCACAGATACGCAGTATTTT	CASSLLAVTDTQYF
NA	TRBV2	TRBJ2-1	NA	TGTGCCAGCAGTGCAAGTCGTACCAATTGGCAGTTCTTC	CASSASRTNWQFF
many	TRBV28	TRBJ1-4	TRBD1	TGTGCCAGCAGTCCGGGACAGGGCGGACAAGAAAAACTGTTTTTT	CASSPGQGGQEKLFF
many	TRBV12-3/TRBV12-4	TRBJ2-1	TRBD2	TGTGCCAGCAGTCAAGCGGGAGTATCCAATGAGCAGTTCTTC	CASSQAGVSNEQFF
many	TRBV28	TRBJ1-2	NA	TGTGCCAGCAGTACGCCCGACAGGTTCTATGGCTACACCTTC	CASSTPDRFYGYTF
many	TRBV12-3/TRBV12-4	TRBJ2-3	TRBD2	TGTGCCAGCTACCCTTCTCCGGGACTAGCGGGGGGTTTGGCAGATACGCAGTATTTT	CASYPSPGLAGGLADTQYF